This T cell receptor (beta chain) was obtained from a study of response to subunit inactivated influenza vaccine. Study-wide results and caveats: The authors put forward the suggestion that each seasonal influenza vaccination may bring in only a limited number of new T cells.

Each CDR3 protein gets one entry after TCRdb re-called the RT-PCR reads with MiXCR. The table lists almost 600,000 distinct CDR3 sequences, roughly 15% of them singletons. This CDR3 is built from 15 residues. CDR1 is SQVTM, CDR2 ANQGSEA, per germline. V was clipped by 0 bases and J by 2 bases; unmatched bases: 6. This clonotype was seen a handful of times. Its specificity is unknown. The input for sequencing was PBMCs from blood, taken 12 days after vaccination. The rearrangement uses TRBV29-1 and TRBJ2-7; TRBD1 matches 8 bases. The sequence derives from a man aged 50-60 years who received an inactivated influenza vaccine. DNA for the CDR3: TGCAGCGTTGAAGATAAAGGACAGGGCCCCTACGAGCAGTACTTC. It translates to CSVEDKGQGPYEQYF.